A single sample is the source of the 26 T cell receptor beta chains below, sequenced in a study of cytomegalovirus exposure and HLA in healthy donors. This PCR relied on a set of 60 Vbeta primers and 13 Jbeta primers. TCRdb's copy holds only in-frame clones and misses some; the assay was immunoSEQ multiplex PCR. Of 170,000 or so clones listed, about four fifths are singletons. Sequencing used PBMCs. These receptor sequences come from a boy younger than 10 in good health and CMV-seronegative.

V usage is TRBV7-6 and J usage is TRBJ2-7; 10 bases match TRBD2. Germline V gene sequence: CDR1 SGHVS, CDR2 FNYEAQ. This CDR3 is built from 16 residues. The V gene end was trimmed by 2 bases and the J gene end by 6 bases; junction bases not matched to a gene: 10. DNA for the CDR3: TGTGCCAGCAGCTTAACTCGGGCTAGCGGGAGAGGCGAGCAGTACTTC. It translates to CASSLTRASGRGEQYF.

This clone occurred a few times. The rearrangement joins TRBV7-2 to TRBJ2-3; the D gene is possibly TRBD2 (5 bases). CDR3 length: 12 residues. Trimming took 2 bases from V and 5 from J, leaving 5 bases between them. Germline V gene sequence: CDR1 SGHTA, CDR2 FQGNSA. The CDR3 DNA follows: TGTGCCAGCAGCTTACGGGAAGATACGCAGTATTTT. Protein product: CASSLREDTQYF.

The V and J genes are TRBV6-6 and TRBJ2-5; the match to TRBD2 covers 11 bases. The end of the DNA fits TRBJ2-7 better, so the J call may be wrong. The CDR3 length is 15 residues. Germline V gene data show CDR1 as MNHNY and CDR2 as SVGAGI (reference sequence). The CDR3 spells CASSPSGRKVGEQYF. The DNA of the CDR3 is TGTGCCAGCAGTCCTAGCGGGAGGAAAGTGGGCGAGCAGTACTTC.

J is TRBJ2-7 and V is TRBV5-1; 11 bases are shared with TRBD2. V shed 4 bases and J 7 bases; nucleotides not matched to a gene: 13. CDR1 SGHRS and CDR2 YFSETQ come from the germline V gene. The CDR3 spans 16 residues. CDR3: CASSANSGRARGEQYF. The CDR3 DNA follows: TGCGCCAGCAGCGCAAATAGCGGGAGGGCTAGGGGGGAGCAGTACTTC. Full variable domain (missing parts from reference TRBV5-1 and TRBJ2-7): KAGVTQTPRYLIKTRGQQVTLSCSPISGHRSVSWYQQTPGQGLQFLFEYFSETQRNKGNFPGRFSGRQFSNSRSEMNVSTLELGDSALYLCASSANSGRARGEQYFGPGTRLTVT.

This clone has just a few counts. This chain connects TRBV28 to TRBJ1-5, with no clear D. The CDR3 runs to 11 residues. Trimming stripped 6 bases from V and 5 bases from J, with 5 bases between. Germline CDR1 and CDR2: MDHEN and SYDVKM. The CDR3 sequence: CASSLDQPQHF. Here the CDR3 DNA reads TGTGCCAGCAGCCTTGATCAGCCCCAGCATTTT.

This rearrangement joins TRBV7-9 to TRBJ2-3; 11 nucleotides line up with TRBD2. J gave up 4 bases and V 2 bases, and 5 bases lay outside the gene matches. Germline V gene lookup returns CDR1 SEHNR and CDR2 FQNEAQ (reference sequence). The CDR3 runs to 16 residues. In nucleotides, the CDR3 is TGTGCCAGCAGCTTACGTCTAGCGGGAGGTCCAGATACGCAGTATTTT. It codes for CASSLRLAGGPDTQYF.

The chain recombines TRBV5-8 with TRBJ2-4; possibly TRBD2 for D (5 bases). Germline values: CDR1 SGHTS, CDR2 YDEGEE. V lost 4 bases to trimming and J lost 4 bases, with 9 bases between them. CDR3 length equals 13 residues. CDR3 sequence reads: CASSPGEKNIQYF. DNA for the CDR3: TGTGCCAGCAGCCCCGGGGAGAAAAACATTCAGTACTTC. Using reference TRBV5-8 and TRBJ2-4 for the parts outside the CDR3, the full variable domain is EAGVTQSPTHLIKTRGQQATLRCSPISGHTSVYWYQQALGLGLQFLLWYDEGEERNRGNFPPRFSGRQFPNYSSELNVNALELEDSALYLCASSPGEKNIQYFGAGTRLSVL.

The chain carries TRBV7-9 and TRBJ2-3, with D possibly matching TRBD2 (5 bases). V lost 5 bases to trimming and J lost 8 bases, with 11 bases between them. The CDR3 is 12 residues long. Germline CDR1 is SEHNR and CDR2 is FQNEAQ (reference sequence). The CDR3 sequence: CASSADRGTQYF. The CDR3 DNA follows: TGTGCCAGCAGCGCAGACCGGGGTACGCAGTATTTT.

J is TRBJ2-1 and V is TRBV4-1, with D possibly TRBD1 on 6 matching bases. CDR3 length: 15 amino acids. Trimming shortened V by 4 bases and J by 12 bases, and 22 bases separated the two germline ends. Germline V gene data show CDR1 as MGHRA and CDR2 as YSYEKL. The CDR3 is CASSLMSQGTQGQFF. The CDR3 nucleotides read TGCGCCAGCAGCCTTATGTCTCAGGGGACCCAAGGGCAGTTCTTC.

The rearrangement links TRBV5-1 to TRBJ1-1; D is unresolved. The CDR3 contains 14 residues. Deletions cut 2 bases from V and 1 base from J, with 9 bases between. Germline lookup yields CDR1 SGHRS and CDR2 YFSETQ. In nucleotides, the CDR3 is TGCGCCAGCAGCTTTACCCACAGGAACACTGAAGCTTTCTTT. It is translated as CASSFTHRNTEAFF.

The chain employs TRBV4-2 and TRBJ2-7; D might be TRBD2 (5 bases). CDR1 is LGHNA, CDR2 YNFKEQ, per germline. With 1 base removed from V and 4 bases from J, the gap between germline ends came to 20 bases. This CDR3 comprises 17 residues. The CDR3 region is CASSQGETIPRFYEQYF. The CDR3 DNA follows: TGTGCCAGCAGCCAAGGAGAGACTATACCGAGATTTTACGAGCAGTACTTC.

The rearrangement joins TRBV19 to TRBJ1-1, with TRBD1 matching over 9 bases. Per the germline V gene, CDR1 is LNHDA and CDR2 is SQIVND (reference sequence). V dropped 3 bases and J dropped 1; count of bases not matched to a gene: 3. This CDR3 is built from 15 residues. The CDR3 sequence is CASSITGGQNTEAFF. The CDR3 nucleotides are TGTGCCAGTAGTATTACAGGGGGCCAGAACACTGAAGCTTTCTTT.

The rearrangement uses TRBV29-1 and TRBJ1-1; D not resolved. The CDR3 has 14 amino acids. Germline CDR1 SQVTM, CDR2 ANQGSEA. The germline V and J ends were trimmed by 4 bases and 5 bases, with 17 bases remaining between them. The CDR3, as DNA: TGCAGCGTTGGGGCATCCCCCCCGGGAACTGAAGCTTTCTTT. Its protein is CSVGASPPGTEAFF. Drawing the rest from reference TRBV29-1 and TRBJ1-1, the complete variable domain is SAVISQKPSRDICQRGTSLTIQCQVDSQVTMMFWYRQQPGQSLTLIATANQGSEATYESGFVIDKFPISRPNLTFSTLTVSNMSPEDSSIYLCSVGASPPGTEAFFGQGTRLTVV.

This chain connects TRBV4-1 to TRBJ1-1; a weak D match, TRBD1 (5 bases). This CDR3 has 14 amino acids. Trimming cost V 5 bases and J 3 bases, with 13 bases left between them. The V gene's germline CDR1 is MGHRA and CDR2 YSYEKL. CDR3 DNA: TGCGCCAGCAGCTTGACAGAGTTGGACACTGAAGCTTTCTTT. It translates to CASSLTELDTEAFF.

The V and J genes are TRBV9 and TRBJ2-7; tentatively, D is TRBD2 (6 bases). The V gene lost 4 bases and the J gene lost 6 bases, with 14 bases spanning the gap. In germline, CDR1 is SGDLS, CDR2 YYNGEE. This CDR3 is built from 13 residues. Here the CDR3 DNA reads TGTGCCAGCAGCCCGTCCCCCGGGGGCGAGCAGTACTTC. It encodes CASSPSPGGEQYF.

J is TRBJ2-7 and V is TRBV5-6; 7 nucleotides agree with TRBD2. The CDR3 has 14 residues. The germline V gene has CDR1 SGHDT and CDR2 YYEEEE. Unmatched junction bases numbered 9, after V lost 3 bases and J lost 6 bases. CDR3 sequence (DNA): TGTGCCAGCAGCTCAGGACTAGTCAAGCTCGAGCAGTACTTC. It is translated as CASSSGLVKLEQYF. The variable domain in full, completed from reference TRBV5-6 and TRBJ2-7, reads DAGVTQSPTHLIKTRGQQVTLRCSPKSGHDTVSWYQQALGQGPQFIFQYYEEEERQRGNFPDRFSGHQFPNYSSELNVNALLLGDSALYLCASSSGLVKLEQYFGPGTRLTVT.

The chain links TRBV15 to TRBJ2-7, with 7 bases aligning to TRBD2. This CDR3 comprises 15 residues. The V segment lost 0 bases and the J segment 4 bases; nucleotides outside the gene matches: 6. Germline V gene data show CDR1 as LNHNV and CDR2 as YYDKDF (reference sequence). CDR3 sequence: CATSRDTGGLYEQYF. In nucleotides, the CDR3 is TGTGCCACCAGCAGAGATACGGGGGGACTTTACGAGCAGTACTTC.

This clone came up a few times. V usage is TRBV28 and J usage is TRBJ1-1; D is uncertain. This CDR3 is 13 amino acids long. V was cut by 2 bases and J by 4 bases, with 8 bases left in between. From germline, CDR1 is MDHEN and CDR2 SYDVKM. CDR3 DNA: TGTGCCAGCAGTTTAAGGAGGGTCACTGAAGCTTTCTTT. Its protein product is CASSLRRVTEAFF. The full variable domain, with the rest looked up from reference TRBV28 and TRBJ1-1, is DVKVTQSSRYLVKRTGEKVFLECVQDMDHENMFWYRQDPGLGLRLIYFSYDVKMKEKGDIPEGYSVSREKKERFSLILESASTNQTSMYLCASSLRRVTEAFFGQGTRLTVV.

This clone was seen a handful of times. This chain connects TRBV2 to TRBJ2-3, with 7 bases that match TRBD2. The CDR3 totals 15 residues. Germline loops: CDR1 SNHLY, CDR2 FYNNEI. Losses at the gene ends were 6 bases for V and 3 bases for J; bases not matched to a gene: 9. The CDR3 region is CASSPRTRSTDTQYF. The CDR3 nucleotides are TGTGCCAGCAGCCCACGGACTAGATCGACAGATACGCAGTATTTT. The complete variable domain, with remaining parts taken from reference TRBV2 and TRBJ2-3, reads EPEVTQTPSHQVTQMGQEVILRCVPISNHLYFYWYRQILGQKVEFLVSFYNNEISEKSEIFDDQFSVERPDGSNFTLKIRSTKLEDSAMYFCASSPRTRSTDTQYFGPGTRLTVL.

This clone has only one observation. The chain uses TRBV5-4 and TRBJ2-5, with 8 bases matching TRBD2. Gene TRBJ2-7 matches the end of the DNA better, so the J call may be wrong. The CDR3 runs to 15 residues. Germline V gene lookup returns CDR1 SGHNT and CDR2 YYREEE (reference sequence). CDR3 protein: CASSLAGSGSDEQYF. For the CDR3, the DNA is TGTGCCAGCAGCTTGGCGGGGAGCGGGAGCGACGAGCAGTACTTC.

V and J are TRBV29-1 and TRBJ1-1; no clear D. Germline assignment: CDR1 SQVTM and CDR2 ANQGSEA. The CDR3 has 14 residues. The V end lost 3 bases, the J end lost 4 bases, and 15 bases lay between the germline ends. The CDR3 coding sequence is TGCAGCGTTGAGCGTCGTGGTGTCGGCACTGAAGCTTTCTTT. Protein product: CSVERRGVGTEAFF.

The chain is built from TRBV29-1 and TRBJ2-1; 14 bases fit TRBD2. This CDR3 region has 16 residues. V lost 6 bases to trimming and J lost 6 bases; unmatched junction nucleotides: 10. Looked up from germline, CDR1 is SQVTM and CDR2 is ANQGSEA. CDR3 residues: CSVVRLAGGFGNEQFF. For the CDR3, the DNA is TGCAGCGTGGTTAGACTAGCGGGAGGGTTTGGCAATGAGCAGTTCTTC.

The chain has TRBV7-2 and TRBJ2-1; 13 bases agree with TRBD2. The V segment lost 0 bases and the J segment 10 bases; nucleotides outside the gene matches: 12. The CDR3 is 18 residues long. The germline CDR1 and CDR2 sequences are SGHTA and FQGNSA. The CDR3 sequence: CASSLASGTSGALREQFF. CDR3 sequence (DNA): TGTGCCAGCAGCTTAGCATCCGGGACTAGCGGGGCCCTTCGGGAGCAGTTCTTC. The full variable domain, completed using reference TRBV7-2 and TRBJ2-1, is GAGVSQSPSNKVTEKGKDVELRCDPISGHTALYWYRQSLGQGLEFLIYFQGNSAPDKSGLPSDRFSAERTGGSVSTLTIQRTQQEDSAVYLCASSLASGTSGALREQFFGPGTRLTVL.

This clone occurred once. CDR3 nucleotides: TGTGCCAGCAGGTCCCCCGGGACAGGGGGCGCTTCTGAAGCTTTCTTT. It translates to CASRSPGTGGASEAFF. V is TRBV28 and J is TRBJ1-1; 12 bases align to TRBD1. J lost 6 bases, V lost 6 bases, and 11 bases had no gene match. This CDR3 is built from 16 residues. Germline loops: CDR1 MDHEN, CDR2 SYDVKM.

This chain links TRBV12-5 with TRBJ1-2; no clear D. Trimming stripped 3 bases from V and 0 bases from J, with 14 bases between. CDR1 and CDR2 from the germline V gene are LGHNT and FRNRAP. This CDR3 comprises 16 residues. CDR3 loop: CASGFGRRGANYGYTF. The CDR3 coding sequence is TGTGCTAGTGGTTTTGGGAGGCGCGGGGCTAACTATGGCTACACCTTC.

This chain joins TRBV11-1 and TRBJ1-2, with 9 bases identical to TRBD1. The J segment lost 0 bases and the V segment lost 2 bases, leaving 4 bases of the junction unmatched. The CDR3 sequence is 16 residues long. CDR1 and CDR2 (germline): SGHAT, FQDESV (reference sequence). DNA of the CDR3: TGTGCCAGCAGCTTATTCGGGACAGGGACTAACTATGGCTACACCTTC. Residues: CASSLFGTGTNYGYTF.